Listed below are T cell receptor beta chains from one sample, sequenced in a study of shared T cell receptors in the human thymus. Libraries were prepared by immunoSEQ multiplex PCR; TCRdb keeps only in-frame clonotypes and omits some of them. Of hundreds of thousands of clones listed, around 89% were seen once; the top ten hold around 0.0099%. The same sample was also used in a study of human thymus T cells.

Sequencing was performed on thymocytes. The source is a boy younger than two with a congenital heart defect. CDR3s include the opening cysteine and the closing phenylalanine or tryptophan. The D gene is left open where the match is weak.

j_gene: TRBJ2-7
len: 10
d_gene: TRBD1
v_gene: TRBV6-1
CDR3aa: CASTWDRPYF
CDR3nt: TGTGCCAGCACCTGGGACAGGCCCTACTTC

j_gene: TRBJ2-7
len: 14
d_gene: TRBD2
v_gene: TRBV11-3
CDR3aa: CASSFLAGVNEQYF
CDR3nt: TGTGCCAGCAGCTTTTTAGCGGGAGTTAACGAGCAGTACTTC

j_gene: TRBJ2-1
len: 16
d_gene: TRBD1
v_gene: TRBV5-4
CDR3aa: CASSRREQGTYNEQFF
CDR3nt: TGTGCCAGCAGCCGCCGGGAACAGGGGACCTACAATGAGCAGTTCTTC

j_gene: TRBJ2-5
len: 15
d_gene: TRBD2
v_gene: TRBV27
CDR3aa: CASTPSGRATETQYF
CDR3nt: TGTGCCAGCACCCCTAGCGGGAGGGCCACGGAGACCCAGTACTTC

j_gene: TRBJ2-3
len: 14
d_gene: -
v_gene: TRBV10-3
CDR3aa: CAICGAGISDTQYF
CDR3nt: TGTGCCATCTGCGGGGCCGGGATATCAGATACGCAGTATTTT

j_gene: TRBJ2-3
len: 17
d_gene: -
v_gene: TRBV21-1
CDR3aa: CASSKGPAGPGPDTQYF
CDR3nt: TGTGCCAGCAGCAAAGGTCCGGCAGGGCCTGGCCCAGATACGCAGTATTTT

j_gene: TRBJ2-1
len: 19
d_gene: TRBD1
v_gene: TRBV6-1
CDR3aa: CASSAPGQGALAEHNEQFF
CDR3nt: TGTGCCAGCAGTGCCCCGGGACAGGGGGCTCTAGCGGAGCACAATGAGCAGTTCTTC

j_gene: TRBJ2-5
len: 15
d_gene: -
v_gene: TRBV10-1
CDR3aa: CASSAGRWIQETQYF
CDR3nt: TGCGCCAGCAGCGCGGGACGGTGGATCCAAGAGACCCAGTACTTC

j_gene: TRBJ2-1
len: 17
d_gene: TRBD2
v_gene: TRBV30
CDR3aa: CAWSGDWTSGSRHEQFF
CDR3nt: TGTGCCTGGAGTGGCGATTGGACTAGCGGGAGTCGCCATGAGCAGTTCTTC

j_gene: TRBJ2-1
len: 18
d_gene: TRBD2
v_gene: TRBV14
CDR3aa: CASSQDRYLAGVINEQFF
CDR3nt: TGTGCCAGCAGCCAAGATCGATACCTAGCGGGAGTTATAAATGAGCAGTTCTTC

j_gene: TRBJ2-5
len: 14
d_gene: TRBD1
v_gene: TRBV28
CDR3aa: CASSRDSSKETQYF
CDR3nt: TGTGCCAGCAGCCGGGACAGCAGTAAAGAGACCCAGTACTTC